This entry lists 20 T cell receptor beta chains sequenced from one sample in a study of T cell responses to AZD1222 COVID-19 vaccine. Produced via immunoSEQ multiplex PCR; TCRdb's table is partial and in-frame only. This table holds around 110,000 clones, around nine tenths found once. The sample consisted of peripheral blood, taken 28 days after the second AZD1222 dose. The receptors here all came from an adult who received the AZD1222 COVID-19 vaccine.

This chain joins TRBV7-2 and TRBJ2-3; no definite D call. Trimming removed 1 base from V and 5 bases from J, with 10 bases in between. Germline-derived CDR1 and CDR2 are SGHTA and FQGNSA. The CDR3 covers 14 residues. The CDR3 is CASSLGHSKDTQYF. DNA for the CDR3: TGTGCCAGCAGCTTAGGCCACTCTAAAGATACGCAGTATTTT.

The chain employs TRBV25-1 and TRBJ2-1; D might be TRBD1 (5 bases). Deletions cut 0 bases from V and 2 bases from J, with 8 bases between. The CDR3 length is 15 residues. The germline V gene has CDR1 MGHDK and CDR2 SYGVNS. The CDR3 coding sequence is TGTGCCAGCAGTGAATACAGGGAACCCTACAATGAGCAGTTCTTC. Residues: CASSEYREPYNEQFF.

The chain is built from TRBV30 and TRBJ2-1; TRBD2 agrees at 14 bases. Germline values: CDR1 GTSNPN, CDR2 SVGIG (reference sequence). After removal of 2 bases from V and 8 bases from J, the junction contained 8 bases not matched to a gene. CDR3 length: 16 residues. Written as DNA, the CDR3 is TGTGCCTGGAGTCGACTAGCGGGAGGGCCGTCGGATGAGCAGTTCTTC. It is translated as CAWSRLAGGPSDEQFF.

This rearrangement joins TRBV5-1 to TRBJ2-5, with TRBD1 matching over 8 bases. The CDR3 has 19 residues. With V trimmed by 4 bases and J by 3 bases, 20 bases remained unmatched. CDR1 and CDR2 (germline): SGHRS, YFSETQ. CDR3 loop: CASSSPGQVERGSEETQYF. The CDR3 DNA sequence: TGCGCCAGCAGCAGCCCGGGACAGGTGGAAAGAGGGTCTGAAGAGACCCAGTACTTC.

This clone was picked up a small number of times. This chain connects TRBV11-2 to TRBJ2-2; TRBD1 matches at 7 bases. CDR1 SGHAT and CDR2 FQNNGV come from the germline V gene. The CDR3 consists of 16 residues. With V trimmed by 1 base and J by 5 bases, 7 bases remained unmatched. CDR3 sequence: CASSLAGGIGTGELFF. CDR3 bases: TGTGCCAGCAGCTTAGCAGGGGGTATCGGAACCGGGGAGCTGTTTTTT.

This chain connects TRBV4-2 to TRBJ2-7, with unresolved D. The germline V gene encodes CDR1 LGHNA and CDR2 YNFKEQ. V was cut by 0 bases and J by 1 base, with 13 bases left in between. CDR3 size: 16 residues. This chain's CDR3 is CASSQDGASSSYEQYF. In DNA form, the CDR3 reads TGTGCCAGCAGCCAAGATGGTGCAAGTTCGTCCTACGAGCAGTACTTC.

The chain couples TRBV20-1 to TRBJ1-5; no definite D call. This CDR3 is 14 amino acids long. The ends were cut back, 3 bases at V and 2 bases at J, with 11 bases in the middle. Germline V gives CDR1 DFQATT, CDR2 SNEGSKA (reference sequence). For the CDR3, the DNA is TGCAGTGCTAGTTCGCCAGGCCGCAATCAGCCCCAGCATTTT. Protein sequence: CSASSPGRNQPQHF.

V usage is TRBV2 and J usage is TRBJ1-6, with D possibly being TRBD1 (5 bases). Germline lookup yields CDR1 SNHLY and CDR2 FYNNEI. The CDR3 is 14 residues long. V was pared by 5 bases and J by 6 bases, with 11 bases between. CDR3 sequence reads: CASSPQGFNSPLHF. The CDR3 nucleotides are TGTGCCAGCAGTCCCCAGGGCTTTAATTCACCCCTCCACTTT.

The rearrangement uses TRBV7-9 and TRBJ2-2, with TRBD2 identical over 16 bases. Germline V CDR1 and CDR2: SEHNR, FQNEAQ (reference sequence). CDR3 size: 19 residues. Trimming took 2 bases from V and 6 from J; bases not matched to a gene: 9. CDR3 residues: CASSLPGLAGGPRAGELFF. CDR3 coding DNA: TGTGCCAGCAGCTTACCGGGACTAGCGGGAGGGCCACGGGCCGGGGAGCTGTTTTTT.

CDR3 loop: CASSEGLGGQGENEQFF. As DNA, the CDR3 is TGCGCCAGCAGTGAAGGTCTGGGGGGACAGGGTGAAAATGAGCAGTTCTTC. This chain connects TRBV10-1 to TRBJ2-1; 9 bases fit TRBD1. V dropped 3 bases and J dropped 7; count of bases not matched to a gene: 13. Looked up from germline, CDR1 is WNHNN and CDR2 is SYGVQD (reference sequence). The CDR3 extends over 17 amino acids.

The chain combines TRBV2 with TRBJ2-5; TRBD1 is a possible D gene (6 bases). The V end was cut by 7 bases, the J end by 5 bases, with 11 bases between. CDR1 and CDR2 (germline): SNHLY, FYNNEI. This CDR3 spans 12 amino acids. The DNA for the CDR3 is TGTGCCAGCATTACTAGGGGGGAGACCCAGTACTTC. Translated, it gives CASITRGETQYF.

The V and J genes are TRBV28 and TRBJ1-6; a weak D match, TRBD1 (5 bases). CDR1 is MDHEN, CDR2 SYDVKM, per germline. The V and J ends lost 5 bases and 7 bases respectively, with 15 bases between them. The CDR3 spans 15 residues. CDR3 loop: CASSQGLLVNSPLHF. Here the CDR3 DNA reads TGTGCCAGCAGTCAGGGACTCCTAGTCAATTCACCCCTCCACTTT. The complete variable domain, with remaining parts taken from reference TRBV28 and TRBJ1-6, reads DVKVTQSSRYLVKRTGEKVFLECVQDMDHENMFWYRQDPGLGLRLIYFSYDVKMKEKGDIPEGYSVSREKKERFSLILESASTNQTSMYLCASSQGLLVNSPLHFGNGTRLTVT.

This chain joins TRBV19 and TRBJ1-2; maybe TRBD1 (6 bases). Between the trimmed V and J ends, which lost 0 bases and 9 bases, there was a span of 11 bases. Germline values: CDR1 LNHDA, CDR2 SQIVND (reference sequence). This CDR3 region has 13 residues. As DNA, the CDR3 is TGTGCCAGTAGTATAGAACAGGGCCTTCGCTACACCTTC. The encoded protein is CASSIEQGLRYTF.

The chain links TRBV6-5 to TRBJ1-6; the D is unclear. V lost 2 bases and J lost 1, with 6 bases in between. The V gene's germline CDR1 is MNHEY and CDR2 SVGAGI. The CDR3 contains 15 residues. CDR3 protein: CASSYSYSYNSPLHF. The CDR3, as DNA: TGTGCCAGCAGTTACAGTTATTCCTATAATTCACCCCTCCACTTT.

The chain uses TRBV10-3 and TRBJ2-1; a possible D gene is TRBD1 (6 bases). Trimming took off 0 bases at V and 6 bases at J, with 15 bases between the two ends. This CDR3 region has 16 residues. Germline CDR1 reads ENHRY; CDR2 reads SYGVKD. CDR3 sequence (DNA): TGTGCCATCAGTGAGTCGGGGCGGACAGTGGGCAATGAGCAGTTCTTC. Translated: CAISESGRTVGNEQFF.

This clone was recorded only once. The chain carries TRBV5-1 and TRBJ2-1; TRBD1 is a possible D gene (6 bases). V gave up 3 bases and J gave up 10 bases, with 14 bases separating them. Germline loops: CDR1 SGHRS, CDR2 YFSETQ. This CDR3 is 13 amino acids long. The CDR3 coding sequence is TGCGCCAGCAGCTACGACCCTGACAGGGAGCAGTTCTTC. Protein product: CASSYDPDREQFF. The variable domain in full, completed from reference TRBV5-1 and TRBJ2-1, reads KAGVTQTPRYLIKTRGQQVTLSCSPISGHRSVSWYQQTPGQGLQFLFEYFSETQRNKGNFPGRFSGRQFSNSRSEMNVSTLELGDSALYLCASSYDPDREQFFGPGTRLTVL.

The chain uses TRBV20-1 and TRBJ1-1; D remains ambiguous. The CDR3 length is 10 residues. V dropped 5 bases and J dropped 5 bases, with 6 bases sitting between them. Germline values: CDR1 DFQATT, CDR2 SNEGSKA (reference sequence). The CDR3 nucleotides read TGCAGTGCTCCCTTTACTGAAGCTTTCTTT. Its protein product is CSAPFTEAFF.

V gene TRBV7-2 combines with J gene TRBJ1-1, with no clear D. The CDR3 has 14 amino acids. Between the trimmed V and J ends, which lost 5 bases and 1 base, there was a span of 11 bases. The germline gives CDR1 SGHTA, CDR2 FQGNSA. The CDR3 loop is CASSPWGSNTEAFF. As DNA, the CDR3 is TGTGCCAGCAGCCCATGGGGATCGAACACTGAAGCTTTCTTT.

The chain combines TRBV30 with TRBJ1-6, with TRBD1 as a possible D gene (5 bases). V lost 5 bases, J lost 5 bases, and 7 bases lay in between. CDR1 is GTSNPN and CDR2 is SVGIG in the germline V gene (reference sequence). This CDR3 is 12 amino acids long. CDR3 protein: CAWGGNNSPLHF. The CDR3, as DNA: TGTGCCTGGGGGGGGAATAATTCACCCCTCCACTTT. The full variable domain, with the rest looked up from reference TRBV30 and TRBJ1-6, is SQTIHQWPATLVQPVGSPLSLECTVEGTSNPNLYWYRQAAGRGLQLLFYSVGIGQISSEVPQNLSASRPQDRQFILSSKKLLLSDSGFYLCAWGGNNSPLHFGNGTRLTVT.

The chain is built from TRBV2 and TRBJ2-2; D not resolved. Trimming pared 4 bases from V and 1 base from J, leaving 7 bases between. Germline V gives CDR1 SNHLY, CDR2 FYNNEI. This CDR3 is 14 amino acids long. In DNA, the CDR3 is TGTGCCAGCAGTGTTGGCGAGAACACCGGGGAGCTGTTTTTT. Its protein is CASSVGENTGELFF.